The rows below give T cell receptor beta chains drawn from one sample of a study of cytotoxic CD8 clonotypes in ibrutinib-treated CLL. Assay used: immunoSEQ multiplex PCR; TCRdb lists only in-frame clones, some missing. The data hold over 75,000 clones, with approximately 78% observed a single time. This specimen was PBMCs, taken after 12 months of ibrutinib treatment. These receptors all come from a human donor with chronic lymphocytic leukemia. The conserved cysteine and the conserved F or W are not part of the CDR3 here. Some rows mark clone size as missing; the rest say once, few, many or name a class of expanded clone.

j_call,clone_size,cdr3_length,v_call,cdr3_aa
TRBJ2-7,.,11,TRBV5-1,ASSRGQADEQY
TRBJ1-5,.,12,TRBV5-6,ASSLGQKNQPQH
TRBJ2-1,.,14,TRBV7-3,ASSSDRAAHFDEQF
TRBJ2-2,.,13,TRBV25-1,ASSVQRGDTGELF
TRBJ2-2,.,10,TRBV6-4,ASSVGTGELF
TRBJ2-5,.,12,TRBV14,ASSQVGGLETQY
TRBJ2-3,.,12,TRBV5-1,ASSDDSGGYTQY
TRBJ1-1,.,10,TRBV29-1,SARQSNTEAF
TRBJ2-7,.,13,TRBV5-6,ASSLAWGTVLEQY
TRBJ2-2,.,12,TRBV9,ASSVSAGTGELF
TRBJ1-1,.,11,TRBV9,ASSGTMNTEAF
TRBJ1-2,.,16,TRBV30,AWSVYVRTTGTGSGYT
TRBJ1-2,.,14,TRBV2,ASSLSQGAANYGYT
TRBJ1-5,.,14,TRBV28,ASSTTQVSSNQPQH
TRBJ2-1,.,11,TRBV4-1,ASSQLQGHEQF
TRBJ2-7,.,12,TRBV28,ASSRPTTSYEQY
TRBJ2-6,.,16,TRBV5-5,ASRVGPPGVSGANVLT
TRBJ1-2,.,13,TRBV19,ASSIDMGLNYGYT
TRBJ2-7,few,11,TRBV29-1,SVGTQGAHEQY
TRBJ2-5,.,12,TRBV30,AWSSEGGGETQY
TRBJ2-5,once,10,TRBV12-5,ASGQLGAAQY
TRBJ1-5,.,11,TRBV18,ASSLSDNQPQH
TRBJ2-3,.,14,TRBV4-1,ASSRLAGGPADTQY
TRBJ2-5,.,13,TRBV14,ASSHGVGYQETQY